These T cell receptor beta chains were read from a single sample in a study of T-cell reconstitution after alpha-beta-depleted transplantation in children. Each CDR3 protein gets one entry after TCRdb re-called the PCR reads with MiXCR. The sample has about 640,000 distinct CDR3 sequences, roughly 15% seen once. The starting material was PBMCs from the stem cell graft donor, obtained from the stem cell graft. Every receptor here comes from a human donor who donated a stem cell graft to a child with acute myeloid leukemia. Both conserved end residues are part of each CDR3. A D gene is named only where the DNA matches it firmly. The size of a clone is reported for some rows only, either as once, few or many, or as a class for expanded clones.

v_gene: TRBV6-1; abundance: few; j_gene: TRBJ2-7; d_gene: TRBD1; CDR3nt: TGTGCCAGCAGTACCGGACAGGGCTATTACTCCTACGAGCAGTACTTC; CDR3aa: CASSTGQGYYSYEQYF
v_gene: TRBV7-9; abundance: NA; j_gene: TRBJ2-7; d_gene: NA; CDR3nt: TGTGCCAGCAGCTTAGTCGGCAGAGCCTACGAGCAGTACTTC; CDR3aa: CASSLVGRAYEQYF
v_gene: TRBV27; abundance: NA; j_gene: TRBJ1-1; d_gene: NA; CDR3nt: TGTGCCAGCAGTTTTGGGGGGGGTGAGACTGAAGCTTTCTTT; CDR3aa: CASSFGGGETEAFF
v_gene: TRBV20-1; abundance: many; j_gene: TRBJ2-7; d_gene: NA; CDR3nt: TGCAGTGCTAGAGACCCTCGGACAGCCAACTACGAGCAGTACTTC; CDR3aa: CSARDPRTANYEQYF
v_gene: TRBV20-1; abundance: many; j_gene: TRBJ2-3; d_gene: TRBD2; CDR3nt: TGCAGTGCCGGATCCGGGACTAGCGTACCTCATACGCAGTATTTT; CDR3aa: CSAGSGTSVPHTQYF
v_gene: TRBV20-1; abundance: few; j_gene: TRBJ1-5; d_gene: NA; CDR3nt: TGCAGTGCTAGACCTACAGATAGCAATCAGCCCCAGCATTTT; CDR3aa: CSARPTDSNQPQHF
v_gene: TRBV7-2; abundance: NA; j_gene: TRBJ2-1; d_gene: TRBD1; CDR3nt: TGTGCCAGCAGCTCCTGGACAGGCGGCAATGAGCAGTTCTTC; CDR3aa: CASSSWTGGNEQFF
v_gene: TRBV15; abundance: few; j_gene: TRBJ2-7; d_gene: TRBD1; CDR3nt: TGTGCCACCAGCAGGAAGTTCTTACAGGGGGTCGAGCAGTACTTC; CDR3aa: CATSRKFLQGVEQYF
v_gene: TRBV12-3/TRBV12-4; abundance: NA; j_gene: TRBJ1-2; d_gene: NA; CDR3nt: TGTGCCAGCACTTTCGGACTGACACAAACCTTC; CDR3aa: CASTFGLTQTF
v_gene: TRBV6-2/TRBV6-3; abundance: NA; j_gene: TRBJ2-7; d_gene: NA; CDR3nt: TGTGCCAGCACCCGGACCTACGGATACTACGAGCAGTACTTC; CDR3aa: CASTRTYGYYEQYF
v_gene: TRBV29-1; abundance: many; j_gene: TRBJ1-4; d_gene: TRBD1; CDR3nt: TGCGCTGCCGGGACAGCGAATGAAAAACTGTTTTTT; CDR3aa: CAAGTANEKLFF
v_gene: TRBV12-3/TRBV12-4; abundance: many; j_gene: TRBJ2-1; d_gene: NA; CDR3nt: TGTGCCAGCAGTTTAGGGACAGTGGAGTTCTTC; CDR3aa: CASSLGTVEFF
v_gene: TRBV20-1; abundance: few; j_gene: TRBJ2-5; d_gene: TRBD2; CDR3nt: TGCAGTGGGTCGGGGGGGGAAGAGACCCAGTACTTC; CDR3aa: CSGSGGEETQYF
v_gene: TRBV20-1; abundance: few; j_gene: TRBJ1-5; d_gene: TRBD1; CDR3nt: TGCAGTGCTAGACCCCCAAGTAGGGACAGGGGGAGTGTCTTACAATTTCAGCCCCAGCATTTT; CDR3aa: CSARPPSRDRGSVLQFQPQHF
v_gene: TRBV7-6; abundance: NA; j_gene: TRBJ2-1; d_gene: TRBD2; CDR3nt: TGTGCCAGCAGCGTTAGGGCGGGGGGGAAAAGGGACAATGAGCAGTTCTTC; CDR3aa: CASSVRAGGKRDNEQFF
v_gene: TRBV29-1; abundance: NA; j_gene: TRBJ2-1; d_gene: NA; CDR3nt: TGCAGCGTTGAGGAATATGGCAATGAGCAGTTCTTC; CDR3aa: CSVEEYGNEQFF
v_gene: TRBV7-2; abundance: few; j_gene: TRBJ2-1; d_gene: TRBD1; CDR3nt: TGTGCCAGCAGCTTAGGAGGACAGGGGGCCCCCTACAATGAGCAGTTCTTC; CDR3aa: CASSLGGQGAPYNEQFF
v_gene: TRBV18; abundance: few; j_gene: TRBJ1-2; d_gene: NA; CDR3nt: TGTGCCAGCTCACCACAGGGAGGTGGCTACACCTTC; CDR3aa: CASSPQGGGYTF
v_gene: TRBV20-1; abundance: NA; j_gene: TRBJ2-5; d_gene: TRBD1; CDR3nt: TGCAGTGCCCTTAACTGGGGACAGGGGTTTTCAGAGACCCAGTACTTC; CDR3aa: CSALNWGQGFSETQYF
v_gene: TRBV12-3/TRBV12-4; abundance: few; j_gene: TRBJ2-3; d_gene: NA; CDR3nt: TGTGCCAGCAGTTTCCCGGGGGCAATGACAGATACGCAGTATTTT; CDR3aa: CASSFPGAMTDTQYF
v_gene: TRBV6-8; abundance: few; j_gene: TRBJ1-1; d_gene: NA; CDR3nt: TGTGCCAGTCTAGAGTGGGCCCTAAACACTGAAGCTTTCTTT; CDR3aa: CASLEWALNTEAFF
v_gene: TRBV6-6; abundance: once; j_gene: TRBJ1-4; d_gene: TRBD1; CDR3nt: TGTGCCAGCAGTCCGACAGGGAGGAATGAAAAACTGTTTTTT; CDR3aa: CASSPTGRNEKLFF
v_gene: TRBV20-1; abundance: many; j_gene: TRBJ1-1; d_gene: NA; CDR3nt: TGCAGTGCTAGAGGATTGGCGGTTGAAGCTTTCTTT; CDR3aa: CSARGLAVEAFF
v_gene: TRBV12-3/TRBV12-4; abundance: many; j_gene: TRBJ1-2; d_gene: NA; CDR3nt: TGTGCCAGCAGTTCCTCCGGGGCGGGCTACACCTTC; CDR3aa: CASSSSGAGYTF
v_gene: TRBV30; abundance: NA; j_gene: TRBJ2-1; d_gene: NA; CDR3nt: TGTGCCTGGGGTTATGAGCAGTTCTTC; CDR3aa: CAWGYEQFF
v_gene: TRBV7-8; abundance: NA; j_gene: TRBJ1-4; d_gene: TRBD1; CDR3nt: TGTGCCAGCAGACTCGGACAGGGTGCTAATGAAAAACTGTTTTTT; CDR3aa: CASRLGQGANEKLFF
v_gene: TRBV4-1; abundance: NA; j_gene: TRBJ2-1; d_gene: TRBD2; CDR3nt: TGCGCCAGCAGCCAAGATCCTTTAGCGGGGGGGCCGGTCTTC; CDR3aa: CASSQDPLAGGPVF
v_gene: TRBV13; abundance: few; j_gene: TRBJ2-5; d_gene: NA; CDR3nt: TGTGCCAGCAGCTTAGTTGACAGGCAAGAGACCCAGTACTTC; CDR3aa: CASSLVDRQETQYF
v_gene: TRBV5-6; abundance: few; j_gene: TRBJ2-3; d_gene: TRBD1; CDR3nt: TGTGCCAGCAGCGGCGGGACAGGGTTTCCAGATACGCAGTATTTT; CDR3aa: CASSGGTGFPDTQYF
v_gene: TRBV20-1; abundance: few; j_gene: TRBJ2-1; d_gene: NA; CDR3nt: TGCTGTGCTAGAGATGCCCTTTCCTATTCCTACAATGAGCAGTTCTTC; CDR3aa: CCARDALSYSYNEQFF
v_gene: TRBV6-1; abundance: many; j_gene: TRBJ2-3; d_gene: NA; CDR3nt: TGTGCCAGCACCGCGGGGGCGACAGATACGCAGTATTTT; CDR3aa: CASTAGATDTQYF
v_gene: TRBV4-3; abundance: NA; j_gene: TRBJ1-6; d_gene: NA; CDR3nt: TGCGCCAGCAGCCAAGAAGGGGTGACGGATTCACCCCTCCACTTT; CDR3aa: CASSQEGVTDSPLHF
v_gene: TRBV28; abundance: NA; j_gene: TRBJ2-3; d_gene: NA; CDR3nt: TGTGCCAGCAAGAAGACCCGGATTTTTAGCACAGATACGCAGTATTTT; CDR3aa: CASKKTRIFSTDTQYF
v_gene: TRBV20-1; abundance: many; j_gene: TRBJ2-5; d_gene: NA; CDR3nt: TGCAGTGCTAGGGCGCTGGGCACGTACCAAGAGACCCAGTACTTC; CDR3aa: CSARALGTYQETQYF
v_gene: TRBV29-1; abundance: many; j_gene: TRBJ1-5; d_gene: NA; CDR3nt: TGCAGCGTTGAAGAGGGGGAAGGGCAGCCCCAGCATTTT; CDR3aa: CSVEEGEGQPQHF
v_gene: TRBV6-5; abundance: NA; j_gene: TRBJ1-2; d_gene: NA; CDR3nt: TGTGCCAGCAGAGGGGCGCGGGGGGGCTACACCTTC; CDR3aa: CASRGARGGYTF
v_gene: TRBV11-2; abundance: few; j_gene: TRBJ2-3; d_gene: TRBD1; CDR3nt: TGTGCCAGCAGCTCTCTTTCGGGACAGGGCAGAGATACGCAGTATTTT; CDR3aa: CASSSLSGQGRDTQYF
v_gene: TRBV20-1; abundance: many; j_gene: TRBJ2-1; d_gene: TRBD1; CDR3nt: TGCAGTGCTCTTATAGGACAGGGTTATAGCTCCTACAATGAGCAGTTCTTC; CDR3aa: CSALIGQGYSSYNEQFF
v_gene: TRBV20-1; abundance: NA; j_gene: TRBJ1-1; d_gene: NA; CDR3nt: TGCAGTGCTAGAGGGGGGGGGGACACCTGGGGATGGACAATGAACACTGAAGCTTTCTTT; CDR3aa: CSARGGGDTWGWTMNTEAFF
v_gene: TRBV5-1; abundance: NA; j_gene: TRBJ2-3; d_gene: NA; CDR3nt: TGCGCCAGCAGCCTGGGGGCGGGTAGGGACACAGATACGCAGTATTTT; CDR3aa: CASSLGAGRDTDTQYF
v_gene: TRBV3-1; abundance: NA; j_gene: TRBJ2-1; d_gene: TRBD2; CDR3nt: TGTGCCAGCAGTGTAGTAAGCGGGGGGGCCAATGAGCAGTTCTTC; CDR3aa: CASSVVSGGANEQFF
v_gene: TRBV5-6; abundance: many; j_gene: TRBJ2-1; d_gene: TRBD1; CDR3nt: TGTGCCAGCAGTCCCGGGACAGGCGATCGGGGCCGGTTCTTC; CDR3aa: CASSPGTGDRGRFF
v_gene: TRBV20-1; abundance: few; j_gene: TRBJ2-1; d_gene: TRBD2; CDR3nt: TGCAGTGCTAGGGGGGGGGCTAGCGGGGGGAATGAGCAGTTCTTC; CDR3aa: CSARGGASGGNEQFF